This T cell receptor (beta chain) is drawn from a study of cytomegalovirus exposure and HLA in healthy donors. Both 60 Vbeta primers and 13 Jbeta primers went into the PCR. The assay was immunoSEQ multiplex PCR, and TCRdb's table has in-frame clones only and misses some. The data contain 180,000 or so clones, around four fifths of them singletons. Healthy people donating bone marrow made up the donors. V lost 4 bases, J lost 6 bases, and 7 bases stayed unmatched. CDR1 and CDR2 (germline): SGHDT, YYEEEE. CDR3 length: 14 amino acids. This TCR came from a woman aged 60-75 years in good health and CMV-seropositive. Sequenced material: PBMCs. This chain uses TRBV5-6 with TRBJ2-7, with 10 bases lining up with TRBD2. The CDR3 DNA reads as TGTGCCAGCAGCCTAGCGGGAGTATGGATCGAGCAGTACTTC. It translates to CASSLAGVWIEQYF.